Detailed here is one T cell receptor (beta chain). This specimen belongs to a study of blood T cell repertoires in COVID-19. Overall study: Samples came from the United States, Italy and Spain, spanning acute and convalescent COVID-19.

The germline V gene has CDR1 SGHRS and CDR2 YFSETQ. The CDR3 runs 13 residues. Trimming shortened V by 0 bases and J by 6 bases, and 10 bases separated the two germline ends. In the original analysis: Nucleated cell counts were estimated from reference gene primer amplification. Assay used: immunoSEQ multiplex PCR; TCRdb lists only in-frame clones, some missing. V, J and clone size were drawn from that table, and D and trimming were deduced from the DNA. The table records more than 120,000 clones, more than 75% of them present only once. This chain joins TRBV5-1 and TRBJ2-7; D possibly corresponds to TRBD2 (5 bases). This TCR derives from a human donor in a cohort sampled during active COVID-19. Sequenced material: peripheral blood. This chain's CDR3 is CASSLVAGGEQYF. Here the CDR3 DNA reads TGCGCCAGCAGCTTGGTGGCAGGAGGCGAGCAGTACTTC.